A single sample gave rise to the 10 T cell receptor beta chains below, sequenced in a study of blood T cell repertoires in COVID-19. Only in-frame clones appear in the TCRdb table, and some are missing; sequencing was by immunoSEQ multiplex PCR. The table lists some 300,000 clones, 85% to 90% of them singletons. Sequencing was carried out using peripheral blood. These receptor sequences come from a woman between 50 and 59 years old with COVID-19, enrolled during active disease.

This rearrangement joins TRBV24-1 to TRBJ2-4, with D perhaps matching TRBD2 (5 bases). The germline V and J ends were trimmed by 7 bases and 3 bases, with 9 bases remaining between them. CDR1 KGHDR and CDR2 SFDVKD come from the germline V gene. The CDR3 runs to 13 residues. CDR3 sequence: CATSQEGKNIQYF. The CDR3 coding sequence is TGTGCCACCAGCCAAGAGGGCAAAAACATTCAGTACTTC.

V usage is TRBV19 and J usage is TRBJ2-7; TRBD2 matches at 13 bases. Germline V CDR1 and CDR2: LNHDA, SQIVND (reference sequence). CDR3 length equals 15 residues. V lost 3 bases to trimming and J lost 4 bases; unmatched junction nucleotides: 3. The CDR3, as DNA: TGTGCCAGTAGTATTACTAGCGGGAGGGCATACGAGCAGTACTTC. Translating it yields CASSITSGRAYEQYF.

This chain uses TRBV5-4 with TRBJ2-1; possibly TRBD2 for D (6 bases). Germline V gene data show CDR1 as SGHNT and CDR2 as YYREEE (reference sequence). This CDR3 is 16 amino acids long. Between the trimmed V and J ends, which lost 0 bases and 9 bases, there was a span of 19 bases. The CDR3: CASSLAGPGAFGEQFF. The CDR3 nucleotides are TGTGCCAGCAGCTTGGCCGGGCCGGGAGCGTTTGGTGAGCAGTTCTTC.

The J gene is TRBJ1-2, the V gene TRBV5-6, with D perhaps matching TRBD1 (6 bases). The V gene lost 4 bases and the J gene lost 2 bases, with 12 bases spanning the gap. The CDR3 has 14 residues. From germline, CDR1 is SGHDT and CDR2 YYEEEE. In nucleotides, the CDR3 is TGTGCCAGCAGCAATCTCGACAGGAACTATGGCTACACCTTC. As protein: CASSNLDRNYGYTF. Together with reference TRBV5-6 and TRBJ1-2, the CDR3 gives the full variable domain: DAGVTQSPTHLIKTRGQQVTLRCSPKSGHDTVSWYQQALGQGPQFIFQYYEEEERQRGNFPDRFSGHQFPNYSSELNVNALLLGDSALYLCASSNLDRNYGYTFGSGTRLTVV.

This clone appeared a single time. The chain combines TRBV6-1 with TRBJ2-3; D unresolved. The CDR3 sequence is 11 residues long. V was cut by 1 base and J by 14 bases, with 10 bases left in between. Germline lookup yields CDR1 MNHNS and CDR2 SASEGT. CDR3 DNA sequence: TGTGCCAGCAGTGAAGATGTTCTCCGGTATTTT. It specifies CASSEDVLRYF.

This clone showed up just once. V gene TRBV10-3 combines with J gene TRBJ2-7; TRBD2 matches 11 bases. The CDR3 runs 16 residues. From germline, CDR1 is ENHRY and CDR2 SYGVKD. V shed 2 bases, J shed 0 bases, and the junction held 3 bases outside the gene matches. The DNA of the CDR3 is TGTGCCATCAGTGAGCCGGGACTAGCGGCCTCCTACGAGCAGTACTTC. Translating gives CAISEPGLAASYEQYF.

V gene TRBV19 combines with J gene TRBJ2-2, with 7 bases aligning to TRBD1. Germline V gene data show CDR1 as LNHDA and CDR2 as SQIVND (reference sequence). V was pared by 2 bases and J by 6 bases, with 3 bases of the junction left unmatched. The CDR3 is made up of 14 amino acids. The CDR3 DNA follows: TGTGCCAGTAGTATAACAGGGGAAGCCGGGGAGCTGTTTTTT. Its translation: CASSITGEAGELFF.

V is TRBV5-8 and J is TRBJ1-1; 8 nucleotides match TRBD1. CDR3 length: 15 residues. V lost 3 bases and J lost 3; bases outside the gene matches: 7. Germline V lookup: CDR1 SGHTS, CDR2 YDEGEE. CDR3 nucleotide sequence: TGTGCCAGCAGCTCAGGACAGGGAAAGGACACTGAAGCTTTCTTT. Translation gives CASSSGQGKDTEAFF.

The chain is built from TRBV6-6 and TRBJ1-1; D might be TRBD1 (5 bases). The CDR3 loop spans 14 amino acids. With 7 bases removed from V and 1 base from J, the gap between germline ends came to 13 bases. Looked up from germline, CDR1 is MNHNY and CDR2 is SVGAGI (reference sequence). CDR3 DNA sequence: TGTGCCAGCACCTTGGGCCAGGGGAACACTGAAGCTTTCTTT. It translates to CASTLGQGNTEAFF.

V and J are TRBV4-1 and TRBJ2-7; 8 nucleotides agree with TRBD2. CDR3 length: 16 amino acids. CDR1 is MGHRA, CDR2 YSYEKL, per germline. The ends lost 3 bases at V and 3 bases at J; junction bases unmatched: 10. The CDR3: CASSHISGSKYYEQYF. The CDR3 DNA reads TGCGCCAGCAGCCACATAAGCGGGAGTAAATACTACGAGCAGTACTTC.